The next 10 T cell receptor beta chains were all read from a single sample in a study of CD8 T cells in ankylosing spondylitis. TCRdb fed the 5' RACE reads into MiXCR, producing one record per CDR3 protein. The sample records 300,000 to 350,000 distinct CDR3 sequences, around 15% being singletons. Sequences were obtained from blood, either unsorted or a sorted T cell fraction (not recorded which). All receptors derive from a male donor with ankylosing spondylitis or in good health (not recorded which).

Many counts were recorded for this clonotype. V gene TRBV12-3 or TRBV12-4 combines with J gene TRBJ1-1; 9 bases line up with TRBD1. V was pared by 1 base and J by 5 bases, with 2 bases of the junction left unmatched. The CDR3 has 14 residues. CDR3 coding DNA: TGTGCCAGCAGTTTAGACAGGGGGCGGACTGAAGCTTTCTTT. Amino acid sequence: CASSLDRGRTEAFF.

This clonotype showed up many times. The rearrangement links TRBV4-1 to TRBJ2-5, with D tentatively TRBD1 (6 bases). Germline values: CDR1 MGHRA, CDR2 YSYEKL. The CDR3 runs 13 residues. Trimming pared 1 base from V and 3 bases from J, leaving 6 bases between. The CDR3 DNA follows: TGCGCCAGCAGCCAAGGGACAGAAGAGACCCAGTACTTC. Its protein is CASSQGTEETQYF.

At least ten counts were recorded for this clonotype. J is TRBJ1-1 and V is TRBV12-3 or TRBV12-4; D unclear. V dropped 5 bases and J dropped 1 base, with 11 bases sitting between them. The CDR3 consists of 14 residues. The CDR3 spells CASSPYGSNTEAFF. The CDR3 nucleotides read TGTGCCAGCAGTCCGTACGGTTCGAACACTGAAGCTTTCTTT.

Points on this clonotype: With a much larger clone just one base away, this may be a read error. V gene TRBV10-3 combines with J gene TRBJ2-1; D remains unclear. Germline V CDR1 and CDR2: ENHRY, SYGVKD. The CDR3 consists of 15 residues. V dropped 2 bases and J dropped 2 bases, with 10 bases sitting between them. The CDR3 DNA reads as TGTGCCATCAGTGAGGGGGAAGGCCCCTACAATGAGCAGTTCTTC. It yields the protein CAISEGEGPYNEQFF.

V gene TRBV20-1 combines with J gene TRBJ2-5, with 10 bases identical to TRBD2. Germline V lookup: CDR1 DFQATT, CDR2 SNEGSKA (reference sequence). V lost 0 bases and J lost 7; bases outside the gene matches: 8. The CDR3 loop spans 15 amino acids. The CDR3 reads CSARESLAGVRTQYF. The CDR3 DNA reads TGCAGTGCTAGAGAGTCCCTAGCGGGGGTTCGGACCCAGTACTTC.

This clonotype turned up a few times. The chain is built from TRBV4-2 and TRBJ1-4; 9 bases are shared with TRBD1. CDR3 size: 15 residues. Germline V lookup: CDR1 LGHNA, CDR2 YNFKEQ. The V and J ends lost 4 bases and 6 bases, in that order; junction bases with no gene match: 6. The CDR3 nucleotides read TGTGCCAGCAGCCGCTCTGGGGACAGGGATGAAAAACTGTTTTTT. It translates to CASSRSGDRDEKLFF.

The chain joins TRBV10-3 to TRBJ2-2; 7 nucleotides line up with TRBD1. The CDR3 is 18 amino acids. CDR1 ENHRY and CDR2 SYGVKD come from the germline V gene. V was clipped by 0 bases and J by 0 bases; unmatched bases: 7. The CDR3 spells CAISESEGASSNTGELFF. The CDR3 bases are TGTGCCATCAGTGAGTCAGAGGGGGCGTCATCGAACACCGGGGAGCTGTTTTTT.

The chain links TRBV4-1 to TRBJ1-3; TRBD1 aligns across 9 bases. The CDR3 runs to 15 residues. V gave up 5 bases and J gave up 4 bases; unmatched junction bases: 6. CDR1 is MGHRA and CDR2 is YSYEKL in the germline V gene. CDR3 in amino acids: CASSTRTGAGNTIYF. CDR3 in DNA: TGCGCCAGCAGCACCCGGACAGGGGCCGGAAACACCATATATTTT.

This sequence joins TRBV2 and TRBJ1-1; D might be TRBD1 (6 bases). Looked up from germline, CDR1 is SNHLY and CDR2 is FYNNEI. Trimming pared 6 bases from V and 0 bases from J, leaving 14 bases between. The CDR3 consists of 15 residues. DNA of the CDR3: TGTGCCAGCAGAGCCCGACAGGCAATGAACACTGAAGCTTTCTTT. Translated: CASRARQAMNTEAFF.

This clonotype was seen at least ten times. This chain connects TRBV7-2 to TRBJ2-5; 12 bases fit TRBD2. The CDR3 loop spans 15 amino acids. Germline V lookup: CDR1 SGHTA, CDR2 FQGNSA. V gave up 5 bases and J gave up 1 base; unmatched junction bases: 2. In nucleotides, the CDR3 is TGTGCCAGCAGCACACTAGCGGGGGGCCAAGAGACCCAGTACTTC. Its translation: CASSTLAGGQETQYF.